Reported below is one TCR beta chain. V was shortened by 2 bases and J by 2 bases, with 13 bases between the two germline ends. The CDR3 loop spans 15 amino acids. Looked up from germline, CDR1 is SGHRS and CDR2 is YFSETQ. Generated by immunoSEQ multiplex PCR, the TCRdb table keeps only in-frame clones and is missing some. The repertoire holds about 2.1 million clones, with about 93% as singletons. As defined, naive CD8 cells were CD45RO-negative and positively selected for CCR7, with terminally differentiated effector memory CD45RA+ cells excluded. The record originates from a study of shared clonotypes between healthy human individuals.

The sequenced sample was naive CD8+ T cells from PBMCs. The origin of this receptor is a man younger than 30 in good health. Some clones in this sample may be carry-over from other donors' samples. The V call is TRBV5-1, the J call TRBJ1-1; D might be TRBD1 (5 bases). The CDR3 bases are TGCGCCAGCAGCTTAAGCGGGGCCCAAAACACTGAAGCTTTCTTT. Protein: CASSLSGAQNTEAFF.